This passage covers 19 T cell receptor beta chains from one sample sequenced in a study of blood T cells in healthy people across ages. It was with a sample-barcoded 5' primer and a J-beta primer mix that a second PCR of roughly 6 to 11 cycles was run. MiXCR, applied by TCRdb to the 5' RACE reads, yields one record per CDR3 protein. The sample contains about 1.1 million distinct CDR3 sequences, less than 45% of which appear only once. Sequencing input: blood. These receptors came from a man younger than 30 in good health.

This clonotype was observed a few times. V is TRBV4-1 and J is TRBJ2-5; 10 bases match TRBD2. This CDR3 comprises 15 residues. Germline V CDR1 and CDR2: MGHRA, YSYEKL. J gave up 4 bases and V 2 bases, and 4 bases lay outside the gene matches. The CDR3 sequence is CASSQLGLAIETQYF. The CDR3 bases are TGCGCCAGCAGCCAACTGGGACTAGCGATAGAGACCCAGTACTTC.

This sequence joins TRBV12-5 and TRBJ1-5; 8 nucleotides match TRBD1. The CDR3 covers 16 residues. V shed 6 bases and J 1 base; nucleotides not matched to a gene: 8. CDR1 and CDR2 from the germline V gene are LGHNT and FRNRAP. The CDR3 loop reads CASGPGQGRSNQPQHF. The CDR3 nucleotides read TGTGCTAGTGGACCTGGACAGGGTAGGAGCAATCAGCCCCAGCATTTT.

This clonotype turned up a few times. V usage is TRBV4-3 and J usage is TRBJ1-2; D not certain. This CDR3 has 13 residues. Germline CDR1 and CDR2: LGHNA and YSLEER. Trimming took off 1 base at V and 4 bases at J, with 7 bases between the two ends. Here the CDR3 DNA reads TGCGCCAGCAGCCAAGTCAACTTCTATGGCTACACCTTC. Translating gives CASSQVNFYGYTF.

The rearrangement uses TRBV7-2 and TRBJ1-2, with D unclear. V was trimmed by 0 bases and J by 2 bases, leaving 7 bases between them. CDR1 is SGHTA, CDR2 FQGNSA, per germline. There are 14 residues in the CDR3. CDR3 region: CASSLALRNYGYTF. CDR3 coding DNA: TGTGCCAGCAGCTTAGCGTTGCGGAACTATGGCTACACCTTC.

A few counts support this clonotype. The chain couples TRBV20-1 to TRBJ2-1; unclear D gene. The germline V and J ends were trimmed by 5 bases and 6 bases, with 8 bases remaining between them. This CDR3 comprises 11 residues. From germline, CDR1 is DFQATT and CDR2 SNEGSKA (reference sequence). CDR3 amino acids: CSAAGFNEQFF. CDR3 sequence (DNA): TGCAGTGCTGCCGGCTTCAATGAGCAGTTCTTC.

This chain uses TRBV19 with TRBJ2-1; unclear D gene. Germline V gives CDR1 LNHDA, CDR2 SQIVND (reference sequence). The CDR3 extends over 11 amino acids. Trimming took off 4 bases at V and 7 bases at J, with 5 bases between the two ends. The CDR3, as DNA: TGTGCCAGTAGTACATTTAATGAGCAGTTCTTC. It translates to CASSTFNEQFF.

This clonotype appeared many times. In DNA form, the CDR3 reads TGTGCCAGCAGTTTGACAGCCTATGGCTACACCTTC. Translating gives CASSLTAYGYTF. This rearrangement joins TRBV12-3 or TRBV12-4 to TRBJ1-2; weak D call: TRBD1 (5 bases). The V and J ends lost 3 bases and 4 bases respectively, with 6 bases between them. This CDR3 has 12 amino acids.

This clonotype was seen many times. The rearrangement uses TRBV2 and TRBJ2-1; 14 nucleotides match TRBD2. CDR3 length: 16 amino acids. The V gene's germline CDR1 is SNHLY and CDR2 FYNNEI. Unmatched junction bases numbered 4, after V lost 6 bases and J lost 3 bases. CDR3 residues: CASRPGTSGGYNEQFF. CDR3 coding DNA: TGTGCCAGCAGACCCGGGACTAGCGGGGGCTACAATGAGCAGTTCTTC.

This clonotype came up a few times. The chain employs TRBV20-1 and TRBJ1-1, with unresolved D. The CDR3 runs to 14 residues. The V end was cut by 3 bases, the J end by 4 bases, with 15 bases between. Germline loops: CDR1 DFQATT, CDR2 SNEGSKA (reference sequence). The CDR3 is CSARSTYGGTEAFF. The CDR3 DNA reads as TGCAGTGCTAGGAGTACATACGGAGGCACTGAAGCTTTCTTT.

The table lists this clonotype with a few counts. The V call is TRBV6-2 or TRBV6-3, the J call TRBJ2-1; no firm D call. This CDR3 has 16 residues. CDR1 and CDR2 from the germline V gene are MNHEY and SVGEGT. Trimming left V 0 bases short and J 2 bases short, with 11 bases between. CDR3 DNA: TGTGCCAGCAGTTACTCTGGGCAATCGGCCTACAATGAGCAGTTCTTC. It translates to CASSYSGQSAYNEQFF.

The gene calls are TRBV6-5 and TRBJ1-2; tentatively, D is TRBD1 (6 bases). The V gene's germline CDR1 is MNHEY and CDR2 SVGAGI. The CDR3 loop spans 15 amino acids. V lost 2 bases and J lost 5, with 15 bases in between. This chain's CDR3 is CASSYSLSTGYGYTF. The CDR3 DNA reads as TGTGCCAGCAGTTACAGCCTAAGCACAGGGTATGGCTACACCTTC.

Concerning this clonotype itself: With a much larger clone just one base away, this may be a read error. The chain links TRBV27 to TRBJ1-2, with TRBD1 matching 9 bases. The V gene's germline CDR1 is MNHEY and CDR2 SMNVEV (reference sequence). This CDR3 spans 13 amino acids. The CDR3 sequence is CGIQDRGSGGYTF. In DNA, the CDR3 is TGTGGCATCCAGGACAGGGGAAGTGGTGGCTACACCTTC.

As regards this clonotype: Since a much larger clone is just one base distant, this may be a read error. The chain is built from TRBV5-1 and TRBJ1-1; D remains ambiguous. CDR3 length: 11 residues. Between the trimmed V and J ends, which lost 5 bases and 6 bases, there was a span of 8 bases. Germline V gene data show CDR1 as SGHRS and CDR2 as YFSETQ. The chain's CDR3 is CASRGEAEAFF. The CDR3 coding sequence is TGCGCCAGCAGGGGAGAAGCTGAAGCTTTCTTT.

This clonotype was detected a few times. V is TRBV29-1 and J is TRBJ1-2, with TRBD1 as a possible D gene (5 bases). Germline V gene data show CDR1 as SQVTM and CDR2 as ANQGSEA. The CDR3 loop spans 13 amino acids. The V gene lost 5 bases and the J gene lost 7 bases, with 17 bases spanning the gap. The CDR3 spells CSVLTQDHCGYTF. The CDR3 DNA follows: TGCAGCGTTTTGACACAGGACCACTGTGGCTACACCTTC.

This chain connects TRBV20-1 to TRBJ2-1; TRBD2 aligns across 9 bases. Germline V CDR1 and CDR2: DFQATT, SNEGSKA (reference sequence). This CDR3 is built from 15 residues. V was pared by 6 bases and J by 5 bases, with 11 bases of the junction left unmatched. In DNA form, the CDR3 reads TGCAGTGCAAAACAAGAGCGGGGGGCCCACAATGAGCAGTTCTTC. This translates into CSAKQERGAHNEQFF.

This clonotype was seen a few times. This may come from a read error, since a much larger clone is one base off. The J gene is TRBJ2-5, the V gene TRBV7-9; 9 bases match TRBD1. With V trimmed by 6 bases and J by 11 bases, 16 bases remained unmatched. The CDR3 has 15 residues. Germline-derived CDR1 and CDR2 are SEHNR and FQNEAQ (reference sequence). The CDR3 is CASSPDRGRYNEQYF. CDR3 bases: TGTGCCAGCAGTCCGGACAGGGGCAGGTACAATGAGCAGTACTTC.

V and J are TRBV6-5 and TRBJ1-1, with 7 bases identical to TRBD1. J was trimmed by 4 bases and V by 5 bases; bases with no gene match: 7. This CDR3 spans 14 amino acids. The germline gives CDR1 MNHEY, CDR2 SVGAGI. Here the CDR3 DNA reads TGTGCCAGCAGTAAGGGGGCTTTCGGCACTGAAGCTTTCTTT. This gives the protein CASSKGAFGTEAFF.

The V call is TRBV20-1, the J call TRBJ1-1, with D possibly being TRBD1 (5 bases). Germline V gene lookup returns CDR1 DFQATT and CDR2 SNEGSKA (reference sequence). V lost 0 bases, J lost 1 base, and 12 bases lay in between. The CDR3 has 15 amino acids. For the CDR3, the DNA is TGCAGTGCTAGAGAGAGCCCCGGACAGAACACTGAAGCTTTCTTT. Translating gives CSARESPGQNTEAFF.

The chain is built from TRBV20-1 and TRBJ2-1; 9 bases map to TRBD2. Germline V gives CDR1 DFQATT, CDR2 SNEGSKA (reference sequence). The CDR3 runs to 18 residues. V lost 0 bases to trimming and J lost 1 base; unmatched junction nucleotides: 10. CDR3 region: CSARDGSGAGGSYNEQFF. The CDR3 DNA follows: TGCAGTGCTAGAGATGGGAGCGGGGCGGGGGGGTCCTACAATGAGCAGTTCTTC.